This T cell receptor beta chain was captured in a study of cytomegalovirus exposure and HLA in healthy donors. Primers included in the PCR were 60 Vbeta and 13 Jbeta primers. Libraries were prepared by immunoSEQ multiplex PCR; TCRdb keeps only in-frame clonotypes and omits some of them. Across 65,000 to 90,000 clones, the top ten clones capture roughly 2.7% of the sample. Comment on this clone: The target antigen is unknown.

The study, taken as a whole, reports: Later, TCR association rates were found to vary by HLA locus, highest for DRB1 and lowest for HLA-C.

Trimming took 6 bases from V and 1 from J, leaving 18 bases between them. The length of the CDR3 is 16 residues. Germline V gene sequence: CDR1 KGHSH, CDR2 LQKENI. The sample comprised PBMCs. V and J are TRBV18 and TRBJ1-1, with D unresolved. The receptor's source is a man aged 35 to 55 in good health and CMV-seronegative. Written as DNA, the CDR3 is TGTGCCAGCTCCCCTTCTCCCCCACGGGGGAACACTGAAGCTTTCTTT. Translated: CASSPSPPRGNTEAFF.